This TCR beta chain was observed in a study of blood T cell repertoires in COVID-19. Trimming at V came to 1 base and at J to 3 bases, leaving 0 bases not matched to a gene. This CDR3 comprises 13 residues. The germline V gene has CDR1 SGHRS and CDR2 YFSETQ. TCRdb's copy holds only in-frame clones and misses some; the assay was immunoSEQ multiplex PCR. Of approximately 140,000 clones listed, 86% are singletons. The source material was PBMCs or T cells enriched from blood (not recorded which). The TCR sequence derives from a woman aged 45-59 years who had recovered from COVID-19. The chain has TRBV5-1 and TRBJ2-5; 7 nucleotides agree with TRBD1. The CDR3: CASSLQGEETQYF. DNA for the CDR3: TGCGCCAGCAGCTTGCAGGGGGAAGAGACCCAGTACTTC.